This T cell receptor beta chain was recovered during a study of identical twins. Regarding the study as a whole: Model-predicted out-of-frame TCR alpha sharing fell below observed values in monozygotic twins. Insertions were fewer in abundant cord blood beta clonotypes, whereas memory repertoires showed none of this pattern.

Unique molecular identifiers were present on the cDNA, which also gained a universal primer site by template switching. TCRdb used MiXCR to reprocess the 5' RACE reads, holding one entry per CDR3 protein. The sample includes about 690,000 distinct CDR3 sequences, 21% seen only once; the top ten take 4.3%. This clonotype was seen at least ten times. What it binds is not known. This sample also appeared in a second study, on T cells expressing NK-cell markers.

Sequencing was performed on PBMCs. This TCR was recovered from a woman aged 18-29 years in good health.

The CDR3 DNA reads as TGTGCCAGCAGTATTGTCACGGGGGATACGCAGTATTTT. The encoded protein is CASSIVTGDTQYF. The chain is built from TRBV7-2 and TRBJ2-3; D might be TRBD2 (5 bases). The CDR3 is made up of 13 amino acids. V was shortened by 6 bases and J by 6 bases, with 13 bases between the two germline ends. The V gene's germline CDR1 is SGHTA and CDR2 FQGNSA. The variable domain in full, completed from reference TRBV7-2 and TRBJ2-3, reads GAGVSQSPSNKVTEKGKDVELRCDPISGHTALYWYRQSLGQGLEFLIYFQGNSAPDKSGLPSDRFSAERTGGSVSTLTIQRTQQEDSAVYLCASSIVTGDTQYFGPGTRLTVL.